These T cell receptor beta chains were read from a single sample in a study of control samples from healthy donors and cancer patients. Libraries were prepared by immunoSEQ multiplex PCR; TCRdb keeps only in-frame clonotypes and omits some of them. The profile covers over 150,000 clones, with 91% appearing a single time and 2% to 2.5% taken by the ten largest. The sample comprised blood. The receptors were gathered from a woman in her 40s in good health. Each CDR3 is given with its conserved first and last residue. Fields, in order: V gene, D gene, J gene, clone size, CDR3 protein, CDR3 DNA. D genes are given only for firm matches. Clone size, where shown, is once, few, many, or a class for clones that have expanded.

v_gene: TRBV9; d_gene: -; j_gene: TRBJ2-5; abundance: -; CDR3aa: CASSAKFETQYF; CDR3nt: TGTGCCAGCAGCGCCAAGTTTGAGACCCAGTACTTC
v_gene: TRBV7-9; d_gene: -; j_gene: TRBJ2-2; abundance: -; CDR3aa: CASSLWDGYTGELFF; CDR3nt: TGTGCCAGCAGTCTATGGGACGGATACACCGGGGAGCTGTTTTTT
v_gene: TRBV6-6; d_gene: TRBD1; j_gene: TRBJ1-2; abundance: -; CDR3aa: CATEPGQPHGYTF; CDR3nt: TGTGCCACTGAACCGGGACAGCCCCATGGCTACACCTTC
v_gene: TRBV7-2; d_gene: -; j_gene: TRBJ1-3; abundance: -; CDR3aa: CASSFRPGFTIYF; CDR3nt: TGTGCCAGCAGTTTTAGGCCGGGATTTACCATATATTTT
v_gene: TRBV7-2; d_gene: -; j_gene: TRBJ1-1; abundance: -; CDR3aa: CASTLGVNTEAFF; CDR3nt: TGTGCCAGCACCTTGGGAGTGAACACTGAAGCTTTCTTT
v_gene: TRBV7-3; d_gene: -; j_gene: TRBJ1-1; abundance: -; CDR3aa: CASSLRGEREEAFF; CDR3nt: TGTGCCAGCAGCTTAAGGGGAGAACGGGAGGAAGCTTTCTTT
v_gene: TRBV6-5; d_gene: TRBD2; j_gene: TRBJ2-1; abundance: -; CDR3aa: CASSYRQPSGNNEQFF; CDR3nt: TGTGCCAGCAGTTATCGTCAGCCTAGCGGGAACAATGAGCAGTTCTTC
v_gene: TRBV11-2; d_gene: TRBD1; j_gene: TRBJ1-1; abundance: -; CDR3aa: CASSRGQGSREAFF; CDR3nt: TGTGCCAGCAGCCGGGGACAGGGGTCGAGGGAAGCTTTCTTT
v_gene: TRBV5-6; d_gene: TRBD1; j_gene: TRBJ2-7; abundance: once; CDR3aa: CASSSTGGFEQYF; CDR3nt: TGTGCCAGCAGTTCGACAGGGGGATTCGAGCAGTACTTC
v_gene: TRBV5-1; d_gene: TRBD1; j_gene: TRBJ1-1; abundance: -; CDR3aa: CASSQTGYTEAFF; CDR3nt: TGCGCCAGCAGCCAGACAGGGTACACTGAAGCTTTCTTT
v_gene: TRBV5-1; d_gene: -; j_gene: TRBJ2-2; abundance: -; CDR3aa: CASSPSTGSATGELFF; CDR3nt: TGCGCCAGCAGCCCGTCAACGGGCAGTGCTACCGGGGAGCTGTTTTTT
v_gene: TRBV7-6; d_gene: -; j_gene: TRBJ1-3; abundance: -; CDR3aa: CASSSQDGPSGNTIYF; CDR3nt: TGTGCCAGCAGCTCACAAGACGGTCCCTCTGGAAACACCATATATTTT
v_gene: TRBV2; d_gene: -; j_gene: TRBJ1-1; abundance: -; CDR3aa: CASRWESGYTEAFF; CDR3nt: TGTGCCAGCAGATGGGAAAGCGGGTACACTGAAGCTTTCTTT
v_gene: TRBV7-8; d_gene: -; j_gene: TRBJ1-1; abundance: -; CDR3aa: CASSLENRAVFLWGDTEAFF; CDR3nt: TGTGCCAGCAGCTTAGAAAATAGGGCTGTCTTTCTATGGGGGGACACTGAAGCTTTCTTT